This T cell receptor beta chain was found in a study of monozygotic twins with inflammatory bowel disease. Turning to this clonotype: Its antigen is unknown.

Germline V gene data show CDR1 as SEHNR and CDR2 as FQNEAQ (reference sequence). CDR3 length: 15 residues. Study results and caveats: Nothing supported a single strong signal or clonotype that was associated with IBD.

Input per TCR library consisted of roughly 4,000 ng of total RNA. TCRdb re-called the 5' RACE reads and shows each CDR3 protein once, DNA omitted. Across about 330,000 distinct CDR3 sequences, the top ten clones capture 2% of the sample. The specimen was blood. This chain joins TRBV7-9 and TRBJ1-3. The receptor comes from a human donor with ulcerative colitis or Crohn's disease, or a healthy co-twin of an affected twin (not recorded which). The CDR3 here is CASIRTYDSGNTIYF. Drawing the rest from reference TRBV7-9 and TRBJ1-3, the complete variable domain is DTGVSQNPRHKITKRGQNVTFRCDPISEHNRLYWYRQTLGQGPEFLTYFQNEAQLEKSRLLSDRFSAERPKGSFSTLEIQRTEQGDSAMYLCASIRTYDSGNTIYFGEGSWLTVV.